The clone carrying this T cell receptor beta chain was counted many times. Its cognate antigen is unknown. Moderate-to-severe activity, with CAS ≥3, NOSPECS ≥4 and duration under 3 months, characterized the donors with ophthalmopathy. The data are from a study of Graves' ophthalmopathy and Graves' hyperthyroidism. Overall study results and limits: Discrimination between ophthalmopathy and stable hyperthyroidism by a 13-signature model showed roughly 88% sensitivity and 65% to 84% specificity. Blood also harbored most expanded thyroid clonotypes above 0.001 frequency.

Beta-chain TCR CDR3 regions were amplified from RNA transcripts. RT-PCR in the first round used HTBI primers; a second-round multiplex PCR followed. TCRdb used MiXCR to reprocess the multiplex PCR reads, holding one entry per CDR3 protein. The sample includes about 210,000 distinct CDR3 sequences, 25% to 30% of them seen just once. The sequencing input was peripheral blood. The sequence derives from a man aged 50 or older with Graves' ophthalmopathy.

CDR3 in DNA: TGCAGTGCTAGCGCGGGGGGTTTGAGTGGCTACACCTTC. The encoded protein is CSASAGGLSGYTF. This sequence joins TRBV20-1 and TRBJ1-2; tentatively, D is TRBD1 (5 bases). This CDR3 is 13 amino acids long. The germline V gene encodes CDR1 DFQATT and CDR2 SNEGSKA (reference sequence). Between the trimmed V and J ends, which lost 3 bases and 7 bases, there was a span of 15 bases.